This record concerns one TCR beta chain sequence. PCR was performed using 60 Vbeta and 13 Jbeta primers. Measured with immunoSEQ multiplex PCR; TCRdb has only the in-frame clones, and not every one. The sample lists around 140,000 clones, approximately 77% occurring once. These data originate in a study of cytomegalovirus exposure and HLA in healthy donors. The CDR3 extends over 13 amino acids. The germline V gene has CDR1 SEHNR and CDR2 FQNEAQ (reference sequence). V lost 2 bases, J lost 1 base, and 5 bases lay in between. This receptor was identified in a woman aged 60 to 75 in good health and CMV-seronegative. Sequences were obtained from PBMCs. This rearrangement joins TRBV7-9 to TRBJ1-1, with D unclear. In nucleotides, the CDR3 is TGTGCCAGCAGCTTATTCGGGAACACTGAAGCTTTCTTT. It codes for CASSLFGNTEAFF.